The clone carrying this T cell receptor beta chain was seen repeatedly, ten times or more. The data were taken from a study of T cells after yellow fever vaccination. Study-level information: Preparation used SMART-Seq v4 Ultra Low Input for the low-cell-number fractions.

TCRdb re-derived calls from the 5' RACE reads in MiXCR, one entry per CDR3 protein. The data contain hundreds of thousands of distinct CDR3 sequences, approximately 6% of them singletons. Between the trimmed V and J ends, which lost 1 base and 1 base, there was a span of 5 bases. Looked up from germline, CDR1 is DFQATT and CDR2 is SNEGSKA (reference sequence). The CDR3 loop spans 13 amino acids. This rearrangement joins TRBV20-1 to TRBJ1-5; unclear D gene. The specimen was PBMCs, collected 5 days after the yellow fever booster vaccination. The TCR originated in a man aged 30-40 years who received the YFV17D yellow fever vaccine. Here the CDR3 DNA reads TGCAGTGCTAGAGTGGGAAGCAATCAGCCCCAGCATTTT. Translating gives CSARVGSNQPQHF.